This TCR beta chain was retrieved from a study of T cell responses to AZD1222 COVID-19 vaccine. Germline V CDR1 and CDR2: SGDLS, YYNGEE. V was clipped by 0 bases and J by 7 bases, with 11 bases between them. This CDR3 is built from 15 residues. Here immunoSEQ multiplex PCR was the method, and the copy in TCRdb shows in-frame clones only, minus some. In the table there are 85,000 to 90,000 clones, 70% to 90% of which are singletons. Here the sequenced sample was peripheral blood, taken on day 0 of AZD1222 vaccination. V gene TRBV9 combines with J gene TRBJ1-6; D unresolved. The receptor was isolated from an adult in good health. The CDR3 protein is CASSVDITANSPLHF. The CDR3 DNA reads TGTGCCAGCAGCGTAGACATCACAGCCAATTCACCCCTCCACTTT.